This is a list of T cell receptor beta chains from one sample in a study of T cells in Graves' hyperthyroidism and ophthalmopathy. TCRdb recomputed calls from the multiplex PCR reads with MiXCR, one row per CDR3 protein. Here the sample spans around 350,000 distinct CDR3 sequences, about 20% being singletons. Sequencing input: blood. The receptors were sampled from a woman aged 18-30 years with Graves' hyperthyroidism. CDR3s include the opening cysteine and the closing phenylalanine or tryptophan. Fields, in order: D gene, J gene, clone size, V gene, CDR3 DNA, CDR3 protein. D genes are given only for firm matches. A row's size may be missing; if present it is once, few, many or a size class.

d_call: NA
j_call: TRBJ1-2
clone_size: NA
v_call: TRBV29-1
cdr3_nt: TGCAGCGTTCATCGGATGGGGCACTATGGCTACACCTTC
cdr3_aa: CSVHRMGHYGYTF

d_call: NA
j_call: TRBJ2-2
clone_size: few
v_call: TRBV30
cdr3_nt: TGTGCCTGGAGTGTACCCGGGGAGCTGTTTTTT
cdr3_aa: CAWSVPGELFF

d_call: NA
j_call: TRBJ2-5
clone_size: many
v_call: TRBV20-1
cdr3_nt: TGCAGTGCTAGAACCGGGGGGCCGGTAGAGACCCAGTACTTC
cdr3_aa: CSARTGGPVETQYF

d_call: NA
j_call: TRBJ1-5
clone_size: NA
v_call: TRBV6-1
cdr3_nt: TGTGCCAGCAGTGAACCTTCCGGCAAAGGTCAGCCCCAGCATTTT
cdr3_aa: CASSEPSGKGQPQHF

d_call: NA
j_call: TRBJ2-7
clone_size: many
v_call: TRBV29-1
cdr3_nt: TGCAGCGTTGGAGACGCCTCGCAGGAGCAGTACTTC
cdr3_aa: CSVGDASQEQYF

d_call: TRBD1
j_call: TRBJ1-1
clone_size: many
v_call: TRBV29-1
cdr3_nt: TGCAGCGTTGACGTAGGACAGGGGAGTAGGGTTGAAGCTTTCTTT
cdr3_aa: CSVDVGQGSRVEAFF

d_call: NA
j_call: TRBJ2-3
clone_size: many
v_call: TRBV11-1
cdr3_nt: TGTGCCAGCAGCTCCCGTCTTAGCGATACGCAGTATTTT
cdr3_aa: CASSSRLSDTQYF

d_call: NA
j_call: TRBJ1-5
clone_size: many
v_call: TRBV12-3/TRBV12-4
cdr3_nt: TGTGCCAGCAGTGACAGGTTCGAGCCCCAGCATTTT
cdr3_aa: CASSDRFEPQHF

d_call: NA
j_call: TRBJ1-5
clone_size: many
v_call: TRBV20-1
cdr3_nt: TGCAGTGCTAGAAGACCCAGGGGCAATCAGCCCCAGCATTTT
cdr3_aa: CSARRPRGNQPQHF

d_call: TRBD1
j_call: TRBJ1-1
clone_size: NA
v_call: TRBV12-3/TRBV12-4
cdr3_nt: TGTGCCAGCAAAAGGGACACAGGGGGTACTGAAGCTTTCTTT
cdr3_aa: CASKRDTGGTEAFF

d_call: NA
j_call: TRBJ2-7
clone_size: few
v_call: TRBV20-1
cdr3_nt: TGCAGTGCCCGGGGGCCTCCGGCCGCGGGATTATATGGAGACGAGCAGTACTTC
cdr3_aa: CSARGPPAAGLYGDEQYF

d_call: TRBD1
j_call: TRBJ1-3
clone_size: many
v_call: TRBV5-1
cdr3_nt: TGCGCCAGCAGCCTGGACAGGGCGGAAGGAAACACCATATATTTT
cdr3_aa: CASSLDRAEGNTIYF

d_call: NA
j_call: TRBJ1-5
clone_size: many
v_call: TRBV29-1
cdr3_nt: TGCAGCCTCCGCGAAGGGGGGTTGGGCAATCAGCCCCAGCATTTT
cdr3_aa: CSLREGGLGNQPQHF

d_call: NA
j_call: TRBJ1-2
clone_size: many
v_call: TRBV20-1
cdr3_nt: TGCAGTGCTAGAAAACCACAGGGCCGGACTAACTATGGCTACACCTTC
cdr3_aa: CSARKPQGRTNYGYTF

d_call: TRBD1
j_call: TRBJ2-7
clone_size: many
v_call: TRBV5-1
cdr3_nt: TGCGCCAGCAGCCGTCGACAGGGGGTCTCCTACGAGCAGTACTTC
cdr3_aa: CASSRRQGVSYEQYF

d_call: NA
j_call: TRBJ1-2
clone_size: many
v_call: TRBV20-1
cdr3_nt: TGCAGTGCTAGAGATTACTCGCAGGGTGAGATCTATGGCTACACCTTC
cdr3_aa: CSARDYSQGEIYGYTF

d_call: NA
j_call: TRBJ2-2
clone_size: few
v_call: TRBV18
cdr3_nt: TGTGCCAGCTCAGACCAAGGGACAGGGGAGCTGTTTTTT
cdr3_aa: CASSDQGTGELFF

d_call: NA
j_call: TRBJ1-5
clone_size: many
v_call: TRBV15
cdr3_nt: TGTGCCACCAGCATCCAGGACGCTAAGGGGTGGGGTCAGCCCCAGCATTTT
cdr3_aa: CATSIQDAKGWGQPQHF

d_call: TRBD2
j_call: TRBJ2-7
clone_size: many
v_call: TRBV6-1
cdr3_nt: TGTGCCAGCGGGGGGACTACCTACTCCTACGAGCAGTACTTC
cdr3_aa: CASGGTTYSYEQYF

d_call: NA
j_call: TRBJ1-6
clone_size: many
v_call: TRBV15
cdr3_nt: TGTGCCACCAGCAGCACCAGAGTCAATAATTCACCCCTCCACTTT
cdr3_aa: CATSSTRVNNSPLHF

d_call: NA
j_call: TRBJ1-1
clone_size: many
v_call: TRBV20-1
cdr3_nt: TGCAGTGCTAGACTTAGGGTTCGGGGGTACACTGAAGCTTTCTTT
cdr3_aa: CSARLRVRGYTEAFF

d_call: NA
j_call: TRBJ2-7
clone_size: NA
v_call: TRBV20-1
cdr3_nt: TGCAGTGCTAGGCGCTCGGGGCGCTCCTACGAGCAGTACTTC
cdr3_aa: CSARRSGRSYEQYF

d_call: NA
j_call: TRBJ2-2
clone_size: many
v_call: TRBV12-3/TRBV12-4
cdr3_nt: TGTGCCAGCAGCGACACCTCCGGGGAGCTGTTTTTT
cdr3_aa: CASSDTSGELFF

d_call: TRBD1
j_call: TRBJ2-7
clone_size: NA
v_call: TRBV18
cdr3_nt: TGTGCCAGCTCACCAGGCCTGGACAGGGGTTCCTACGAGCAGTACTTC
cdr3_aa: CASSPGLDRGSYEQYF

d_call: NA
j_call: TRBJ1-2
clone_size: many
v_call: TRBV11-2
cdr3_nt: TGTGCCAGCAGCCATGGGAGGGCGGCGGGCTATGGCTACACCTTC
cdr3_aa: CASSHGRAAGYGYTF

d_call: TRBD1
j_call: TRBJ2-5
clone_size: many
v_call: TRBV25-1
cdr3_nt: TGTGCCAGCAGTGACCACGACAGGGGCCTGGGGTTTTGGGAGACCCAGTACTTC
cdr3_aa: CASSDHDRGLGFWETQYF

d_call: TRBD2
j_call: TRBJ2-2
clone_size: NA
v_call: TRBV6-1
cdr3_nt: TGTGCCAGCACCCCGACTAGCGGAGACACCGGGGAGCTGTTTTTT
cdr3_aa: CASTPTSGDTGELFF

d_call: NA
j_call: TRBJ1-2
clone_size: many
v_call: TRBV18
cdr3_nt: TGTGCCAGCTCACCGACTCGGAACTATGGCTACACCTTC
cdr3_aa: CASSPTRNYGYTF

d_call: NA
j_call: TRBJ1-2
clone_size: NA
v_call: TRBV4-1
cdr3_nt: TGCGCCAGCAGCCAGGTCCCGGACTATGGCTACACCTTC
cdr3_aa: CASSQVPDYGYTF

d_call: NA
j_call: TRBJ1-3
clone_size: many
v_call: TRBV6-1
cdr3_nt: TGTGCCAGCAGTGAGGACTTGCTGTGGGACACCATATATTTT
cdr3_aa: CASSEDLLWDTIYF

d_call: TRBD1
j_call: TRBJ2-7
clone_size: few
v_call: TRBV20-1
cdr3_nt: TGCAGTGCTAGAGATTTTAGACAGGGACCCTACTTTGAGCAGTACTTC
cdr3_aa: CSARDFRQGPYFEQYF